This T cell receptor (beta chain) was retrieved from a study of cytomegalovirus exposure and HLA in healthy donors (dated by TCRdb to about 2017). About the investigation overall: An earlier analysis of several hundred of the donors reported about 300 Gb of sequence data and around 110 million unique TCR beta sequences obtained from about 180 million T cells. Besides the first cohort of roughly 700 subjects, a separate validation cohort made up of over 100 different subjects was used. On average, 235,054 unique TCR beta nucleotide sequences were sequenced per donor among 300 to 500 genotyped donors of the cohort, with roughly 20% of those sequences being non-productive. In a later genetic analysis, genome-wide SNP genotypes for about three fifths of the roughly 670 donors were used, and that subset was treated as a discovery cohort. To predict cytomegalovirus infection status, the study combined high-throughput TCR immunosequencing, statistical association of individual TCRs with disease status, and machine learning. Rather than using new phenotypic data, the later analysis identified candidate immune exposures from TCR beta sequences and from how often those sequences occurred across donors. An early release covering about 600 HLA-typed donors comprised approximately 290 gigabases of sequencing data and around 86 million unique TCR sequences. The T cell repertoires of some 670 subjects were profiled by immunosequencing and related to cytomegalovirus serostatus. HLA typing covered class I and class II loci at four-digit resolution. The number of donors typed differed by locus, with about 620-630 for A, B, C, DRB1 and DQB1, approximately 500 for DQA1, 600 to 610 for DPA1, and around 430 for DPB1. An earlier analysis of around 540 of the donors applied high-throughput TCR beta sequencing to assess whether each TCR beta V gene segment acted as functional or pseudogenic. The study aimed to test whether cataloging public T cell receptors could reveal signatures of past pathogen exposure. In a later analysis, previously published TCR beta repertoires from about 640 donors were re-analyzed and high-resolution HLA genotyping was added so that TCR occurrence patterns could be studied. Of the roughly 390 genotyped donors, approximately 83% fell in the genetic ancestry cluster associated with self-reported Caucasian donors. Roughly five DR-DQ haplotypes were handled as single units for association and clustering, since linkage in the cohort was strong. Every repertoire in the discovery cohort had been generated on one and the same sequencing platform. Donor age, sex, ethnicity and CMV serostatus were compiled together with the repertoire data. The full study reports these points: Linkage disequilibrium might explain the correlated functional status among segregating V segments, but an unknown experimental factor could not be excluded. Most TCR sequences were observed very rarely across donors, whereas some public TCRs were present in many individuals. In an earlier analysis of approximately 600 of the donors, most TCR beta V segments were observed in productive rearrangements about 87% or about 30% of the time, broadly matching IMGT annotations. Some IMGT-functional V segments, including TRBV6-2 and TRBV6-3, could not be distinguished by the 87-base-pair reads and were therefore excluded. When HLA alleles, especially DR and DQ, strongly co-occurred, TCR associations were difficult to assign to individual alleles. Because HLA typing was unavailable for some donors at each locus, only the typed subset was used in association tests. A further reported finding was that TCR beta sequences accurately predicted the HLA-A and HLA-B alleles for most subjects in the first cohort. Only TCR beta chains were sequenced in this cohort, and the absence of alpha or paired-chain data limited detectable features. A group of highly shared sequence variants was considered likely to be a technical artifact of the sequencing pipeline. A later analysis reported that several top co-occurrence clusters appeared linked to parvovirus B19, influenza, CMV and Epstein-Barr virus. In both the original and validation cohorts, the classifier was reported to diagnose cytomegalovirus status with high specificity and sensitivity. A later analysis found that HLA-associated TCR beta chains were more clonally expanded and had lower generation probabilities than equally common non-associated chains. A later genetic analysis associated a missense DCLRE1C variant with V-gene and J-gene trimming of TCR beta chains, and an independent cohort replicated the association. Because counts were too low, fewer than 20 rarely observed V segments, including chromosome 9 orphons, were excluded from the earlier analysis of 587 of the donors. According to a later genetic analysis, donors in an Asian-associated ancestry cluster had fewer N-insertions in productive TCRs than the approximately 650-donor mean. The authors suggested that the approach could potentially be generalized to other disease states and immunological phenotypes. A later analysis found that most CMV-associated TCR beta chains appeared HLA-restricted, with HLA associations seemingly driven largely by CMV exposure. Three of the identified cytomegalovirus-associated TCR beta chains were confirmed in vitro to be specific for cytomegalovirus antigens. According to a later analysis, TCR association rates differed among HLA loci, with DRB1 alleles showing the most associated TCRs and HLA-C alleles showing the fewest. A total of roughly 160 TCR beta chains were listed by the study as associated with cytomegalovirus. In a later analysis, about 17,000 TCR beta sequences were associated with specific HLA alleles at a false discovery rate of 0.05. Presence/absence analyses assumed roughly uniform sequencing depth across donors, an assumption that may not hold. Immune exposure information for the cohort was limited to CMV serostatus.

To prepare the library, the immunoSEQ multiplex PCR assay was applied. For the multiplex PCR, a mixture combining 60 forward primers for TCR Vbeta segments and 13 reverse primers for TCR Jbeta segments was used. A multiplex PCR assay on genomic DNA amplified the CDR3 region of rearranged TCR beta genes. The amplified TCR beta libraries were sequenced on the Illumina HiSeq System as 87-base-pair reads. The original methods were these. Across the 640 or so repertoires, a later analysis counted around 80 million unique TCR beta chains, around 11 million of which were shared by at least two donors. To remove PCR and sequencing errors, raw reads were error-corrected and collapsed into unique sequences using a nearest-neighbor algorithm that merged closely related sequences. V, D and J gene segments were assigned by aligning CDR3 sequences to IMGT reference sequences. For a sequence to be retained, at least a six-nucleotide match to both a V gene segment and a J gene segment was required. A rearrangement was called productive if the CDR3 had no stop codons and remained in frame with V and J, and every other rearrangement was called non-productive. CDR3 was defined according to IMGT convention as the region running from the second conserved V-encoded cysteine to the conserved J-encoded phenylalanine. Sequences without an unambiguous match to a single V gene segment were excluded from the earlier analysis of 587 of the donors. An earlier analysis of some 610 of the donors called V segments functional above 56.7% productive rearrangements and segregating when the between-donor standard deviation exceeded 5%. A statistical classification framework was built for diagnosing cytomegalovirus status from the catalog of TCR beta chain sequences. A later analysis assigned V and J genes by comparing TCR nucleotide sequences with IMGT/GENE-DB human TR gene sequences. In a later analysis, CDR3 sequences and most-parsimonious VDJ recombination scenarios were assigned using the TCRdist pipeline. A later analysis defined each TCR beta chain by its CDR3 amino acid sequence plus V-gene family, and excluded reads lacking a unique V-gene family. A later analysis removed several hundred highly shared, low-generation-probability nucleotide sequences to deal with suspected cross-contamination and a sequencing artifact. In a later analysis, a clonal expansion index was calculated for each public chain from normalized within-repertoire ranks of inferred template counts. A later analysis computed generation probabilities with a VDJ recombination model fitted to out-of-frame rearrangements, and checked the results against IGoR. A later analysis scored TCR-TCR, TCR-HLA and TCR-CMV co-occurrence with hypergeometric tests, applying a repertoire-size bias correction to TCR pairs. False discovery rates were estimated in a later analysis by permuting HLA or CMV assignments 20 times. A later analysis grouped co-occurring TCRs with DBSCAN, adding TCRdist sequence similarity when clustering within HLA-allele-positive subsets. For co-occurrence clustering, repertoires with fewer than 30,000 or more than 120,000 public chains were excluded, along with 4 to 6 repertoires with anomalous nucleotide sharing. TCRdb stores this immuneACCESS table with in-frame sequences only. Part of the clones is absent; in the studies checked, under half of the shortfall reflects unresolved V genes, and no reason is known for the rest. V and J calls and clone size come straight from that table; D and trimming were deduced from the DNA. Present in this sample are roughly 200,000 clones, around three quarters of which were seen just once. Approximately 2.1% of the sample goes to the ten largest clones.

In regard to this clone: Its target antigen remains unknown. Nothing much larger sits one base from this clone, and base qualities are not available.

The CDR3 holds 14 amino acids from the cysteine to the phenylalanine. CDR3 DNA only is kept here, 42 bases in frame from base 1. CDR1 and CDR2, looked up from the germline V gene, are MNHNS and SASEGT. V loses 3 bases at its end and J loses 1 base; junction bases beyond the gene matches: 2. The cohort comprised around 700 healthy bone marrow donors. At the time of sampling, all cohort members were nominally healthy, though unrecorded immune exposures were likely present. The donor tested CMV seronegative and was one of the 352 seronegative cohort members. A peripheral blood sample was provided by each donor, and peripheral blood mononuclear cells were used for TCR beta sequencing. Genomic DNA extraction from the blood cell samples was performed with the Qiagen DNeasy Blood Extraction Kit.

Here the chain combines TRBV6-1 and TRBJ1-1; 7 central nucleotides agree with TRBD1. This TCR was recovered from a young man in good health and CMV-seronegative. Sequenced sample: PBMCs. The CDR3 protein sequence reads: CASSDYRGNTEAFF. The nucleotide sequence reads as follows: TGTGCCAGCAGTGATTACAGGGGGAACACTGAAGCTTTCTTT.